This TCR beta chain was found in a study of CD8 T cells in Susac syndrome (dated by TCRdb to the late 2010s). For the study in its entirety: Repertoire sequencing was used to test whether CD8+ T cell activation and differentiation in Susac syndrome was antigen driven. Clonality of the CD8+ T cell repertoire was compared between around eleven healthy donors, about 14 Susac syndrome patients and around 15 multiple sclerosis patients. The study at large found these results: The number of individuals in the TCR sequencing and HLA analysis was acknowledged as relatively small.

Concerning this clonotype: No cognate antigen has been identified for it. No quality values exist for individual bases; no much larger clone is one base distant.

RNA was extracted using the RNeasy kit, and about 0.5 to 1 ug of the RNA was reverse transcribed with random hexamers. TCR beta CDR3 regions were amplified with the immunoSEQ multiplex PCR assay covering 54 Vbeta and 13 Jbeta segments. To correct PCR amplification bias, a synthetic template baseline was used for both primer optimization and computational correction. The published analysis was carried out like this. Reads were annotated to V, D and J genes according to IMGT and were analyzed with immunoSEQ Analyzer, with only productive sequences retained. To calculate clonality, Shannon entropy was normalized by log2 of the number of productive unique sequences and then subtracted from one. For each patient and control, public and private clones were evaluated among the 100 most prevalent clones. A clone was defined as Susac-specific if it was absent from the healthy and MS cohorts, from roughly 980 published viral clones and from other ImmuneACCESS disease sequences. Using fastp at Q25 and MiXCR, TCRdb reprocessed the public reads and kept productive beta chains. Rows matching on CDR3 protein sequence are summarized as one entry with the most common DNA and genes. TCRdb, not the original authors, processed these V and J calls. The table for this sample lists approximately 110,000 distinct CDR3 sequences; just over 90% of them were counted only once. In total, the top ten clones hold roughly 0.31% of the sample.

Peripheral blood CD8+ and CD4+ T cells from healthy donors, Susac syndrome patients and multiple sclerosis patients were profiled by high-throughput TCR beta sequencing. The multiple sclerosis controls were treatment-naive patients whose relapsing-remitting disease, either stable or active, fulfilled the revised McDonald criteria. CD8+ TEMRA cells were enriched by FACS, while bulk CD8+ and CD4+ T cells were purified by magnetic negative isolation. Blood was collected in EDTA tubes and processed within 24 hours, with PBMCs isolated through density gradient centrifugation. PBMCs intended for TCR sequencing were frozen in liquid nitrogen and were later thawed in a 37 degrees C water bath. Purity of sorted or isolated CD4+, CD8+ and CD8+ TEMRA cells was at least 90%. Compared with germline, V lacks 10 bases and J lacks 1 base; bases without a gene match: 10. Looking up the germline V gene (reference sequence) yields CDR1 LNHDA and CDR2 SQIVND. The CDR3 goes from the cysteine to the phenylalanine over 15 residues. Here the CDR3 DNA is all that survives: 45 bases in frame from base 1.

The specimen sequenced was CD8+ T cells from PBMCs. The TCR was taken from a human donor with multiple sclerosis. Here the chain combines TRBV19 and TRBJ1-5, with TRBD1 identical over 7 junction bases. In nucleotides, the sequence is TGTGCCATCTCTCAGGGGGTTGGAAGCAATCAGCCCCAGCATTTT. The encoded protein is CAISQGVGSNQPQHF.